A single sample is the source of the 9 T cell receptor beta chains below, sequenced in a study of technical replicates of blood from four donors. Measured with immunoSEQ multiplex PCR; TCRdb has only the in-frame clones, and not every one. The profile covers about 79,000 clones, with roughly 92% appearing a single time and about 0.26% taken by the ten largest. The sequenced sample consisted of T cells isolated from PBMCs. These receptors were collected from a human donor in good health.

The CDR3 loop reads CASSVVSRAVTEAFF. The CDR3 coding sequence is TGTGCCAGCAGCGTAGTTTCCAGGGCGGTCACTGAAGCTTTCTTT. The J gene is TRBJ1-1, the V gene TRBV9, with a tentative D call TRBD1 (5 bases). This CDR3 spans 15 amino acids. Germline CDR1 is SGDLS and CDR2 is YYNGEE. Between the trimmed V and J ends, which lost 0 bases and 4 bases, there was a span of 13 bases. Full variable domain (missing parts from reference TRBV9 and TRBJ1-1): DSGVTQTPKHLITATGQRVTLRCSPRSGDLSVYWYQQSLDQGLQFLIQYYNGEERAKGNILERFSAQQFPDLHSELNLSSLELGDSALYFCASSVVSRAVTEAFFGQGTRLTVV.

The rearrangement uses TRBV2 and TRBJ1-6; D remains ambiguous. V was pared by 4 bases and J by 3 bases, with 25 bases between. In germline, CDR1 is SNHLY, CDR2 FYNNEI. This CDR3 spans 20 amino acids. CDR3: CASSVEEGSPLTFYNSPLHF. The CDR3, as DNA: TGTGCCAGCAGTGTGGAGGAGGGCAGTCCTTTAACCTTCTATAATTCACCCCTCCACTTT.

This clone was recorded once. V gene TRBV6-5 combines with J gene TRBJ1-5, with D tentatively TRBD1 (5 bases). There are 15 residues in the CDR3. CDR1 is MNHEY and CDR2 is SVGAGI in the germline V gene. Trimming removed 2 bases from V and 4 bases from J, with 12 bases in between. CDR3 sequence reads: CASSYIGGRNQPQHF. Here the CDR3 DNA reads TGTGCCAGCAGTTACATTGGGGGGAGAAATCAGCCCCAGCATTTT.

Only one count was recorded for this clone. V and J are TRBV25-1 and TRBJ1-6; D gene uncertain. Germline V gene data show CDR1 as MGHDK and CDR2 as SYGVNS. The CDR3 loop spans 15 amino acids. The ends were cut back, 6 bases at V and 9 bases at J, with 18 bases in the middle. The CDR3 DNA follows: TGTGCCAGCAGGGCCGAATGGCCCCATGGTTCACCCCTCCACTTT. Protein product: CASRAEWPHGSPLHF.

The gene calls are TRBV30 and TRBJ1-2; D is unclear. CDR1 and CDR2 (germline): GTSNPN, SVGIG (reference sequence). There are 12 residues in the CDR3. Between the trimmed V and J ends, which lost 4 bases and 7 bases, there was a span of 13 bases. The CDR3 DNA reads as TGTGCCTGGACGGGGTCGCCAGCTGGCTACACCTTC. It codes for CAWTGSPAGYTF. The variable domain in full, with the rest retrieved from reference TRBV30 and TRBJ1-2, is SQTIHQWPATLVQPVGSPLSLECTVEGTSNPNLYWYRQAAGRGLQLLFYSVGIGQISSEVPQNLSASRPQDRQFILSSKKLLLSDSGFYLCAWTGSPAGYTFGSGTRLTVV.

The rearrangement links TRBV7-6 to TRBJ1-2; possible D gene TRBD1, 5 bases. Looked up from germline, CDR1 is SGHVS and CDR2 is FNYEAQ. The CDR3 is 15 amino acids. V lost 6 bases to trimming and J lost 6 bases, with 20 bases between them. The CDR3 region is CASSAMGIEGDGYTF. CDR3 coding DNA: TGTGCCAGCAGTGCGATGGGGATTGAAGGGGATGGCTACACCTTC.

V and J are TRBV4-1 and TRBJ2-2; 8 bases line up with TRBD2. V lost 3 bases to trimming and J lost 4 bases; unmatched junction nucleotides: 13. The length of the CDR3 is 18 residues. CDR1 is MGHRA and CDR2 is YSYEKL in the germline V gene. The CDR3 reads CASSHLLSSGRTTGELFF. CDR3 sequence (DNA): TGCGCCAGCAGCCACCTGTTGTCCAGCGGGAGAACCACCGGGGAGCTGTTTTTT.

The CDR3 nucleotides read TGTGCCAGCAGCCGACAGGACCGCAATCAGCCCCAGCATTTT. Amino acid sequence: CASSRQDRNQPQHF. This chain links TRBV6-6 with TRBJ1-5, with D possibly TRBD1 on 6 matching bases. V was pared by 6 bases and J by 2 bases, with 11 bases between. This CDR3 spans 14 amino acids. From germline, CDR1 is MNHNY and CDR2 SVGAGI (reference sequence).

The J gene is TRBJ2-3, the V gene TRBV5-4; tentatively, D is TRBD2 (7 bases). The CDR3 has 15 amino acids. Germline CDR1 and CDR2: SGHNT and YYREEE (reference sequence). Trimming pared 6 bases from V and 4 bases from J, leaving 18 bases between. The CDR3 protein is CASTIGGSGADTQYF. DNA for the CDR3: TGTGCCAGCACAATCGGGGGCAGCGGGGCAGATACGCAGTATTTT.